This T cell receptor (beta chain) was captured in a study of blood T cell repertoires in COVID-19. Germline CDR1 and CDR2: SGHNT and YYREEE (reference sequence). The CDR3 length is 13 residues. V gave up 6 bases and J gave up 4 bases, with 13 bases separating them. In the original workflow: How many nucleated cells were present was estimated from reference gene primer amplification. Data came from immunoSEQ multiplex PCR; TCRdb stores just in-frame clones and leaves some out. Clone size and V and J calls were adopted from that table, with D and trimming inferred from the DNA. The sample lists around 170,000 clones, around 81% seen once, with approximately 13% in the top ten.

This chain connects TRBV5-4 to TRBJ1-1; D might be TRBD1 (5 bases). This sequence was found in a man aged 70 or older who had recovered from COVID-19. Sequencing was carried out using peripheral blood. Here the CDR3 DNA reads TGTGCCAGCAACCAGGGATTCGGCACTGAAGCTTTCTTT. This translates into CASNQGFGTEAFF.